This T cell receptor (beta chain) emerged from a study of blood T cells in healthy people across ages. With a J-beta primer mix and a sample-barcoded 5' primer, a second PCR ran about 7 to 12 cycles. TCRdb itself ran the 5' RACE reads through MiXCR, one entry per CDR3 protein. In the table there are about 1.8 million distinct CDR3 sequences, around half of which are singletons. Trimming cost V 4 bases and J 5 bases, with 10 bases left between them. The V gene's germline CDR1 is SGHTA and CDR2 FQGNSA. The CDR3 contains 13 residues. The genes are TRBV7-2 and TRBJ2-3; D is ambiguous. Sequencing input: blood. The receptor was isolated from a woman aged 40 to 49 in good health. CDR3 amino acids: CASSSPPLDTQYF. The CDR3 DNA reads TGTGCCAGCAGCTCCCCCCCATTAGATACGCAGTATTTT.